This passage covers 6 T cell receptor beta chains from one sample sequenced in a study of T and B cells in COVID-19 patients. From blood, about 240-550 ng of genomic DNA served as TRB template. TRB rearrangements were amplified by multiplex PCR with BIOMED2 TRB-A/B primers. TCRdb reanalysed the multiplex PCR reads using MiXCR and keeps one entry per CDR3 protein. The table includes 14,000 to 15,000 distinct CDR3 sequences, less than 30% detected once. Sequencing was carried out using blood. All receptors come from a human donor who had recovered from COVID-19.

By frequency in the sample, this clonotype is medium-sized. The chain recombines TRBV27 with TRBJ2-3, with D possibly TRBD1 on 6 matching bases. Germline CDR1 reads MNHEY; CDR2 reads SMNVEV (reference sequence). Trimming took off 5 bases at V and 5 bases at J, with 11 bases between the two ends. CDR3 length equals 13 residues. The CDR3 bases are TGTGCCAGCAGTGGCCCAGGGGTAGATACGCAGTATTTT. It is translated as CASSGPGVDTQYF.

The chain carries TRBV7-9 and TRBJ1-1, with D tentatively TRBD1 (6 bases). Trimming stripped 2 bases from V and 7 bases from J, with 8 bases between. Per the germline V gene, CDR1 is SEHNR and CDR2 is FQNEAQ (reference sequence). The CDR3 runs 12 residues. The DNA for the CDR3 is TGTGCCAGCAGCTTAAAGGGGGGTGAAGCTTTCTTT. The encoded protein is CASSLKGGEAFF.

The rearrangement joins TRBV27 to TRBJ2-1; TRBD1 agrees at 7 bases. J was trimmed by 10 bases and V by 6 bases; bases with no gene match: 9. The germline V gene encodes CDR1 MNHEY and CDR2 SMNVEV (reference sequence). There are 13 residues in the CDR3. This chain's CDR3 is CASRRDSSYEQFF. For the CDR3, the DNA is TGTGCCAGCAGACGGGACAGCTCCTACGAGCAGTTCTTC.

CDR3 in amino acids: CASSLTAEGTGELFF. CDR3 nucleotides: TGTGCCAGCAGCCTAACCGCAGAGGGCACCGGGGAGCTGTTTTTT. The V and J genes are TRBV12-3 or TRBV12-4 and TRBJ2-2; a weak D match, TRBD2 (5 bases). The CDR3 is 15 amino acids. V gave up 6 bases and J gave up 4 bases, with 15 bases separating them.

CDR3 in amino acids: CASSPLNYEQYF. In DNA form, the CDR3 reads TGTGCCAGCTCACCACTTAACTACGAGCAGTACTTC. V usage is TRBV18 and J usage is TRBJ2-7, with D uncertain. The CDR3 extends over 12 amino acids. The germline V gene encodes CDR1 KGHSH and CDR2 LQKENI. Trimming shortened V by 1 base and J by 3 bases, and 4 bases separated the two germline ends.

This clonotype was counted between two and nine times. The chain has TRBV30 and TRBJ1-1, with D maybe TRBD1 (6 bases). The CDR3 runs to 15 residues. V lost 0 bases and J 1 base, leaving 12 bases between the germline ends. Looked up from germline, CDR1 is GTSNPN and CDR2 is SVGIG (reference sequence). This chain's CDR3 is CAWSVWGAENTEAFF. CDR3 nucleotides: TGTGCCTGGAGTGTATGGGGGGCAGAGAACACTGAAGCTTTCTTT.